The 20 T cell receptor beta chains below were found in one sample sequenced in a study of T cell changes during pregnancy in multiple sclerosis. Measured with immunoSEQ multiplex PCR; TCRdb has only the in-frame clones, and not every one. The repertoire holds some 100,000 clones, approximately 90% seen once, with just under 2% in the top ten. The sample consisted of peripheral blood, taken after pregnancy. The receptors were gathered from a female donor with multiple sclerosis, enrolled in a pregnancy study.

The chain joins TRBV19 to TRBJ2-3; D perhaps matches TRBD1 (5 bases). CDR3 size: 18 residues. Germline V CDR1 and CDR2: LNHDA, SQIVND (reference sequence). Trimming cost V 5 bases and J 6 bases, with 27 bases left between them. The CDR3 spells CASSWGSVRAGNKDTQYF. Written as DNA, the CDR3 is TGTGCCAGTAGTTGGGGCAGCGTTCGGGCAGGGAATAAGGATACGCAGTATTTT.

This clone has a single count. The V gene is TRBV4-3, the J gene TRBJ2-1; the match to TRBD1 covers 8 bases. CDR3 length: 20 residues. J was trimmed by 1 base and V by 0 bases; bases with no gene match: 14. CDR1 and CDR2 from the germline V gene are LGHNA and YSLEER. The CDR3 nucleotides read TGCGCCAGCAGCCAAGAGGAGGGACAGGCCGTTACCTCTTCCTACAATGAGCAGTTCTTC. Translated, it gives CASSQEEGQAVTSSYNEQFF.

The chain combines TRBV11-3 with TRBJ2-1; D uncertain. There are 14 residues in the CDR3. Trimming shortened V by 5 bases and J by 7 bases, and 15 bases separated the two germline ends. Germline values: CDR1 SGHNT, CDR2 YENEEA. CDR3 bases: TGTGCCAGCAGCCCCACTGGCAGCGTAAATGAGCAGTTCTTC. It translates to CASSPTGSVNEQFF.

The J gene is TRBJ1-4, the V gene TRBV7-2; 8 bases map to TRBD1. Unmatched junction bases numbered 9, after V lost 2 bases and J lost 7 bases. CDR1 and CDR2 from the germline V gene are SGHTA and FQGNSA. This CDR3 is built from 16 residues. The CDR3 spells CASSLTPTGVGEKLFF. CDR3 sequence (DNA): TGTGCCAGCAGCTTAACCCCGACAGGGGTGGGTGAAAAACTGTTTTTT.

V is TRBV19 and J is TRBJ1-5, with D tentatively TRBD1 (5 bases). Germline CDR1 is LNHDA and CDR2 is SQIVND (reference sequence). The V and J ends lost 5 bases and 3 bases respectively, with 23 bases between them. The CDR3 runs 18 residues. CDR3 bases: TGTGCCAGTAGTTCACGGGGGACGGAATTTCGGGTCAATCAGCCCCAGCATTTT. It translates to CASSSRGTEFRVNQPQHF.

A few counts support this clone. The rearrangement joins TRBV6-4 to TRBJ2-3; TRBD2 matches 10 bases. The ends lost 5 bases at V and 0 bases at J; junction bases unmatched: 2. This CDR3 is 15 amino acids long. Per germline, CDR1 MRHNA and CDR2 SNTAGT. The CDR3 sequence is CASSSGGASTDTQYF. The CDR3 DNA sequence: TGTGCCAGCAGTAGCGGGGGGGCTAGCACAGATACGCAGTATTTT.

This clone was seen a single time. V is TRBV23-1 and J is TRBJ2-7, with TRBD1 matching over 10 bases. Being an ORF, TRBV23-1 has a function that is uncertain. The CDR3 sequence is 14 residues long. V dropped 7 bases and J dropped 6; count of bases not matched to a gene: 9. CDR3 DNA: TGCGCCAGCAATCTAGGACAGGGGGTTTCCGAGCAGTACTTC. As protein: CASNLGQGVSEQYF.

CDR3 protein: CASVPGGGFQETQYF. CDR3 DNA sequence: TGCGCCAGCGTTCCGGGGGGAGGGTTCCAAGAGACCCAGTACTTC. The chain joins TRBV5-1 to TRBJ2-5, with 7 bases matching TRBD2. The V segment lost 7 bases and the J segment 1 base; nucleotides outside the gene matches: 10. Per the germline V gene, CDR1 is SGHRS and CDR2 is YFSETQ. This CDR3 is built from 15 residues.

The rearrangement uses TRBV7-9 and TRBJ1-3, with unresolved D. Germline CDR1 reads SEHNR; CDR2 reads FQNEAQ (reference sequence). This CDR3 spans 15 amino acids. Trimming removed 4 bases at V and 4 bases at J, with 14 bases between. The CDR3 reads CASSYHRSEGNTIYF. DNA of the CDR3: TGTGCCAGCAGCTACCATCGATCTGAGGGAAACACCATATATTTT.

The rearrangement uses TRBV9 and TRBJ2-5; TRBD1 might be the D (6 bases). V was cut by 2 bases and J by 4 bases, with 18 bases left in between. CDR1 and CDR2 from the germline V gene are SGDLS and YYNGEE. This CDR3 has 16 amino acids. The DNA of the CDR3 is TGTGCCAGCAGCGTCACGGGGCTAGCAGGGGCAGAGACCCAGTACTTC. Translated: CASSVTGLAGAETQYF. The whole variable domain, filled in from reference TRBV9 and TRBJ2-5, reads DSGVTQTPKHLITATGQRVTLRCSPRSGDLSVYWYQQSLDQGLQFLIQYYNGEERAKGNILERFSAQQFPDLHSELNLSSLELGDSALYFCASSVTGLAGAETQYFGPGTRLLVL.

The chain is built from TRBV18 and TRBJ1-3; 8 positions agree with TRBD1. The junction had 5 bases not matched to a gene; V was cut back by 1 base and J by 3 bases. The CDR3 sequence is 16 residues long. Germline loops: CDR1 KGHSH, CDR2 LQKENI. The CDR3 DNA reads as TGTGCCAGCTCACCACGCCAGGGGGCAGGTGGAAACACCATATATTTT. This codes for CASSPRQGAGGNTIYF.

This clone is a singleton in its sample. The chain links TRBV11-3 to TRBJ2-7; 7 positions agree with TRBD2. The CDR3 has 13 amino acids. V was clipped by 5 bases and J by 10 bases; unmatched bases: 11. Germline values: CDR1 SGHNT, CDR2 YENEEA. The CDR3 nucleotides are TGTGCCAGCAGCCCCGGGAGGTCTACTGGTCAGTACTTC. Its protein product is CASSPGRSTGQYF.

J is TRBJ1-3 and V is TRBV7-2, with 8 bases lining up with TRBD1. The junction had 7 bases not matched to a gene; V was cut back by 5 bases and J by 4 bases. The germline CDR1 and CDR2 sequences are SGHTA and FQGNSA. CDR3 length: 15 amino acids. CDR3 region: CASSPRTGNGNTIYF. The CDR3 DNA follows: TGTGCCAGCAGCCCTCGGACAGGGAACGGAAACACCATATATTTT.

DNA of the CDR3: TGCAGTGCCGGGTACCAAGAGACCCAGTACTTC. Translated: CSAGYQETQYF. The gene calls are TRBV20-1 and TRBJ2-5; unclear D gene. CDR1 DFQATT and CDR2 SNEGSKA come from the germline V gene (reference sequence). The CDR3 runs to 11 residues. With 6 bases removed from V and 0 bases from J, the gap between germline ends came to 5 bases.

This clone appeared a few times. The rearrangement joins TRBV7-8 to TRBJ1-2, with D perhaps TRBD1 (5 bases). The germline V and J ends were trimmed by 5 bases and 2 bases, with 15 bases remaining between them. This CDR3 comprises 15 residues. Germline-derived CDR1 and CDR2 are SGHVS and FQNEAQ. For the CDR3, the DNA is TGTGCCAGCAGCCGCGAAGGAGGGACGAACTATGGCTACACCTTC. Its protein product is CASSREGGTNYGYTF.

The V call is TRBV15, the J call TRBJ1-6; D not certain. CDR1 and CDR2 from the germline V gene are LNHNV and YYDKDF (reference sequence). Trimming removed 0 bases from V and 4 bases from J, with 10 bases in between. This CDR3 is built from 16 residues. This CDR3 is CATSREGTAYNSPLHF. DNA of the CDR3: TGTGCCACCAGCAGAGAGGGCACAGCATATAATTCACCCCTCCACTTT.

The chain carries TRBV7-6 and TRBJ2-6; 8 bases agree with TRBD2. The CDR3 covers 18 residues. Per germline, CDR1 SGHVS and CDR2 FNYEAQ. V shed 1 base and J 0 bases; nucleotides not matched to a gene: 5. The CDR3 coding sequence is TGTGCCAGCAGCTTAGAGGGCGGGGGGTCCTCTGGGGCCAACGTCCTGACTTTC. Amino acid sequence: CASSLEGGGSSGANVLTF.

The chain carries TRBV29-1 and TRBJ2-2, with 10 bases aligning to TRBD1. Losses at the gene ends were 7 bases for V and 8 bases for J; bases not matched to a gene: 4. The CDR3 is 12 amino acids. The germline CDR1 and CDR2 sequences are SQVTM and ANQGSEA. The CDR3 nucleotides read TGCAGCGGGGGACAGGGGAGGGGGGAGCTGTTTTTT. This gives the protein CSGGQGRGELFF.

The genes are TRBV5-1 and TRBJ2-5, with 8 bases matching TRBD1. The V and J ends lost 4 bases and 1 base, in that order; junction bases with no gene match: 3. The CDR3 loop spans 14 amino acids. Germline-derived CDR1 and CDR2 are SGHRS and YFSETQ. The CDR3 here is CASSIQGVQETQYF. In nucleotides, the CDR3 is TGCGCCAGCAGCATACAGGGGGTCCAAGAGACCCAGTACTTC.

The CDR3 spells CASSRDREQAFF. In DNA, the CDR3 is TGTGCCAGCAGCCGAGACAGGGAGCAAGCTTTCTTT. The chain employs TRBV6-6 and TRBJ1-1; 7 bases align to TRBD1. The J segment lost 9 bases and the V segment lost 6 bases, leaving 7 bases of the junction unmatched. Germline CDR1 is MNHNY and CDR2 is SVGAGI (reference sequence). The CDR3 has 12 residues.